This record concerns one T cell receptor (beta chain) sequence. Its antigen is not known. This entry belongs to a study of long-term antiretroviral therapy in people with HIV. About the research overall: Collection dates of the earliest samples fall about a decade before the 2015 immediate-ART recommendation.

Participants living with HIV all received treatment in the United States. Study results and caveats: Repertoire composition at all time points was dominated by clones that had expanded before ART.

Researchers ran immunoSEQ v3.0 at survey level. Only in-frame clones appear in the TCRdb table, and some are missing; sequencing was by immunoSEQ multiplex PCR. Here the sample spans about 28,000 clones, less than 85% being singletons. Per the germline V gene, CDR1 is SGHRS and CDR2 is YFSETQ. V dropped 5 bases and J dropped 3; count of bases not matched to a gene: 8. The CDR3 is 15 residues long. The chain employs TRBV5-1 and TRBJ1-5, with 7 nucleotides matching TRBD1. This clonotype was obtained from a man in his forties or fifties with HIV. The source material was unsorted PBMCs, sampled 0.3 years after starting antiretroviral therapy. In DNA, the CDR3 is TGCGCCAGCAGACCCACAGGGGCTCTCAATCAGCCCCAGCATTTT. It specifies CASRPTGALNQPQHF. Full variable domain (missing parts from reference TRBV5-1 and TRBJ1-5): KAGVTQTPRYLIKTRGQQVTLSCSPISGHRSVSWYQQTPGQGLQFLFEYFSETQRNKGNFPGRFSGRQFSNSRSEMNVSTLELGDSALYLCASRPTGALNQPQHFGDGTRLSIL.